Listed here are 30 T cell receptor beta chains from one sample, sequenced in a study of blood T cells in healthy people across ages (dated by TCRdb to 2015 to 2017). To prepare the library, 5' RACE was applied. The instrument was an Illumina HiSeq 2500. A second PCR of roughly 7 to 11 cycles was performed with a sample-barcoded 5' primer and a J-beta primer mix. Starting from the raw public reads, TCRdb applied fastp trimming at Q25, assembled clones with MiXCR and retained in-frame beta chains. Under each unique CDR3 protein, matching rows form one entry showing the most common genes and DNA. This sample gives around 1,000,000 distinct CDR3 sequences in total; roughly 24% of them show up just once. Clones ranked in the top ten supply about 0.69% of the sample. In addition, the sample was reused for a study of T cells of mothers and their children.

Source material: blood. These receptors were taken from a girl aged 2 to 10 in good health.

V usage is TRBV12-3 or TRBV12-4 and J usage is TRBJ1-1; tentatively, D is TRBD1 (6 bases). V shed 11 bases and J shed 0 bases, with 13 bases lying between them. The CDR3 has 13 amino acids. CDR3: CAGTQGLNTEAFF. CDR3 in DNA: TGTGCCGGCACCCAGGGGCTGAACACTGAAGCTTTCTTT.

This clonotype was recorded a few times. The chain recombines TRBV12-3 or TRBV12-4 with TRBJ2-1; 16 nucleotides line up with TRBD2. Trimming removed 1 base from V and 3 bases from J; junction bases left unmatched: 12. This CDR3 spans 21 amino acids. The CDR3 loop reads CASSLGTPGLAGGRGYNEQFF. The CDR3 bases are TGTGCCAGCAGTTTAGGCACGCCGGGACTAGCGGGAGGGAGGGGCTACAATGAGCAGTTCTTC.

The V and J genes are TRBV20-1 and TRBJ2-1, with 12 positions matching TRBD2. J gave up 5 bases and V 3 bases, and 8 bases lay outside the gene matches. CDR1 and CDR2 (germline): DFQATT, SNEGSKA (reference sequence). The CDR3 is made up of 16 amino acids. The CDR3 sequence: CSASSPLAGGDNEQFF. DNA for the CDR3: TGCAGTGCTAGCAGCCCTCTAGCGGGAGGGGACAATGAGCAGTTCTTC.

This chain connects TRBV11-2 to TRBJ2-5, with D perhaps matching TRBD2 (5 bases). The CDR3 covers 16 residues. Germline assignment: CDR1 SGHAT and CDR2 FQNNGV. V was cut by 1 base and J by 5 bases, with 17 bases left in between. CDR3 sequence reads: CASSLGFAGRRETQYF. The CDR3, as DNA: TGTGCCAGCAGCTTAGGATTCGCGGGTAGGAGGGAGACCCAGTACTTC.

J is TRBJ2-1 and V is TRBV12-3 or TRBV12-4; D is uncertain. This CDR3 region has 14 residues. The V end was cut by 1 base, the J end by 6 bases, with 10 bases between. The CDR3 loop reads CASSLGLLGNEQFF. The DNA for the CDR3 is TGTGCCAGCAGTTTAGGACTTCTAGGCAATGAGCAGTTCTTC.

In regard to this clonotype: The junction shows a germline mismatch at one end, possibly a read error. The chain combines TRBV7-8 with TRBJ1-4; D gene unclear. CDR1 SGHVS and CDR2 FQNEAQ come from the germline V gene. CDR3 length equals 13 residues. CDR3 coding DNA: TGTGCCAGCAACTTATTTGGCTCCGAAAAACTGTTTTTT. It translates to CASNLFGSEKLFF.

The chain uses TRBV10-3 and TRBJ1-5; D is unclear. V was trimmed by 6 bases and J by 4 bases, leaving 10 bases between them. The germline gives CDR1 ENHRY, CDR2 SYGVKD. CDR3 length: 13 amino acids. The CDR3 DNA follows: TGTGCCATCAGGGACGGGCAAAATCAGCCCCAGCATTTT. As protein: CAIRDGQNQPQHF.

In its sample, this clonotype was seen a few times. This chain uses TRBV24-1 with TRBJ2-3, with D perhaps assigned TRBD1 or TRBD2 (5 bases each). V dropped 7 bases and J dropped 6 bases, with 7 bases sitting between them. The CDR3 is 11 residues long. CDR1 KGHDR and CDR2 SFDVKD come from the germline V gene. CDR3 DNA sequence: TGTGCCACCAGGGGACCCGATACGCAGTATTTT. It specifies CATRGPDTQYF.

This clonotype was counted between two and nine times. V gene TRBV9 combines with J gene TRBJ1-1; tentatively, D is TRBD1 (6 bases). Germline V gene lookup returns CDR1 SGDLS and CDR2 YYNGEE. V lost 0 bases to trimming and J lost 5 bases, with 17 bases between them. This CDR3 contains 16 residues. CDR3 loop: CASSVGTGGSGTEAFF. CDR3 DNA sequence: TGTGCCAGCAGCGTAGGGACGGGGGGCAGTGGAACTGAAGCTTTCTTT.

The chain employs TRBV15 and TRBJ2-5; tentatively, D is TRBD2 (5 bases). Judging by the DNA end, TRBJ2-1 fits better; the J call may be wrong. CDR3 size: 12 residues. CDR1 is LNHNV and CDR2 is YYDKDF in the germline V gene (reference sequence). CDR3: CATSVARGEQFF. In DNA form, the CDR3 reads TGTGCCACCAGTGTCGCTCGGGGTGAGCAGTTCTTC.

This clonotype was observed a handful of times. J is TRBJ2-5 and V is TRBV4-2; D is possibly TRBD2 (6 bases). From germline, CDR1 is LGHNA and CDR2 YNFKEQ. V was pared by 2 bases and J by 2 bases, with 15 bases between. This CDR3 is built from 16 residues. The CDR3 is CASSQWHTGAQETQYF. The CDR3, as DNA: TGTGCCAGCAGCCAATGGCACACGGGAGCTCAAGAGACCCAGTACTTC.

There are a few counts of this clonotype. The chain joins TRBV10-3 to TRBJ2-5, with 10 bases that match TRBD2. The end of the DNA fits TRBJ2-1 better, so the J call may be wrong. Germline V gives CDR1 ENHRY, CDR2 SYGVKD. The CDR3 totals 14 residues. The CDR3 DNA is TGTGCCATCAGGGCTAGCGGGAGAAATAATGAGCAGTTCTTC. Translating it yields CAIRASGRNNEQFF.

The chain employs TRBV14 and TRBJ2-7, with TRBD2 identical over 10 bases. There are 15 residues in the CDR3. The V gene end was trimmed by 3 bases and the J gene end by 7 bases; junction bases not matched to a gene: 9. Germline CDR1 reads SGHDN; CDR2 reads FVKESK. For the CDR3, the DNA is TGTGCCAGCAGCCAGAGACTAGCGGGTTTGGAGGAGCAGTACTTC. It specifies CASSQRLAGLEEQYF. Based on the CDR3 plus reference TRBV14 and TRBJ2-7, the full variable domain is EAGVTQFPSHSVIEKGQTVTLRCDPISGHDNLYWYRRVMGKEIKFLLHFVKESKQDESGMPNNRFLAERTGGTYSTLKVQPAELEDSGVYFCASSQRLAGLEEQYFGPGTRLTVT.

This clonotype was detected a few times. The V and J genes are TRBV15 and TRBJ2-1; TRBD1 or TRBD2 may be the D gene (5 bases each). The J call may be wrong; the DNA end is better matched by TRBJ2-7. The CDR3 covers 14 residues. CDR1 and CDR2 from the germline V gene are LNHNV and YYDKDF (reference sequence). Written as DNA, the CDR3 is TGTGCCACCAGCAGAGCAGGAGTGGGGGTCGAGCAGTACTTC. Protein sequence: CATSRAGVGVEQYF.

This sequence joins TRBV7-2 and TRBJ1-3; D is unclear. There are 14 residues in the CDR3. V gave up 2 bases and J gave up 6 bases, with 11 bases separating them. Germline lookup yields CDR1 SGHTA and CDR2 FQGNSA. In DNA form, the CDR3 reads TGTGCCAGCAGCTTAATCGGGTCAAAAAACACCATATATTTT. Translated, it gives CASSLIGSKNTIYF.

This chain connects TRBV7-8 to TRBJ2-5; the D is unclear. This CDR3 region has 14 residues. CDR1 SGHVS and CDR2 FQNEAQ come from the germline V gene. The V and J ends lost 5 bases and 0 bases respectively, with 10 bases between them. CDR3 loop: CASSQRTHQETQYF. The DNA of the CDR3 is TGTGCCAGCAGCCAAAGGACCCACCAAGAGACCCAGTACTTC.

This chain links TRBV4-3 with TRBJ2-1; D ambiguous. The last part of the DNA fits TRBJ2-5 better; the J call may be wrong. The CDR3 sequence is 15 residues long. Germline V gene lookup returns CDR1 LGHNA and CDR2 YSLEER. DNA of the CDR3: TGCGCCAGCAGTTCTTATTCAGGTGCCCAAGAGACCCAGTACTTC. Its protein product is CASSSYSGAQETQYF.

The count of this clonotype is one. Without the conserved terminal phenylalanine or tryptophan, this CDR3 likely stems from a read error. The genes are TRBV28 and TRBJ1-1, with a weak D call TRBD1 (5 bases). Trimming pared 5 bases from V and 1 base from J, leaving 11 bases between. The V gene's germline CDR1 is MDHEN and CDR2 SYDVKM. The CDR3 contains 14 residues. The CDR3 is CASSPPTENTEAFL. CDR3 coding DNA: TGTGCCAGCAGTCCTCCGACAGAGAACACTGAAGCTTTCCTT.

Ten or more counts support this clonotype. This chain uses TRBV12-3 or TRBV12-4 with TRBJ2-2; tentative D call: TRBD1 (6 bases). Trimming took off 6 bases at V and 6 bases at J, with 8 bases between the two ends. This CDR3 comprises 12 residues. CDR3 sequence: CASSPGAGELFF. The DNA for the CDR3 is TGTGCCAGCAGCCCAGGGGCCGGGGAGCTGTTTTTT.

This clonotype was detected many times. The chain combines TRBV14 with TRBJ1-1, with D possibly being TRBD1 (5 bases). Per the germline V gene, CDR1 is SGHDN and CDR2 is FVKESK. The CDR3 has 16 residues. V was trimmed by 6 bases and J by 0 bases, leaving 17 bases between them. The CDR3 loop reads CASSARGGSMNTEAFF. The CDR3 bases are TGTGCCAGCAGTGCAAGGGGAGGATCCATGAACACTGAAGCTTTCTTT.

V gene TRBV3-1 combines with J gene TRBJ2-5; TRBD2 matches 12 bases. Unmatched junction bases numbered 5, after V lost 0 bases and J lost 3 bases. The CDR3 sequence is 17 residues long. Germline V gives CDR1 LGHDT, CDR2 YNNKEL (reference sequence). The CDR3 nucleotides read TGTGCCAGCAGCCAAGATTTGGCTAGCGGGGGGGAAGAGACCCAGTACTTC. The encoded protein is CASSQDLASGGEETQYF.

There are a few counts of this clonotype. The chain recombines TRBV29-1 with TRBJ2-2, with D possibly being TRBD1 or TRBD2 (5 bases each). The CDR3 runs to 12 residues. V lost 6 bases and J 3 bases, leaving 8 bases between the germline ends. Germline V gene lookup returns CDR1 SQVTM and CDR2 ANQGSEA. The CDR3 here is CSVGVYTGELFF. CDR3 coding DNA: TGCAGCGTGGGGGTCTACACCGGGGAGCTGTTTTTT.

The V call is TRBV7-6, the J call TRBJ1-2; TRBD1 agrees at 7 bases. Germline V lookup: CDR1 SGHVS, CDR2 FNYEAQ. J gave up 4 bases and V 2 bases, and 7 bases lay outside the gene matches. The CDR3 has 15 amino acids. CDR3 residues: CASSLLTGDGYGYTF. The CDR3 coding sequence is TGTGCCAGCAGCTTATTAACAGGGGATGGCTATGGCTACACCTTC.

The genes are TRBV7-2 and TRBJ2-5, with 10 bases matching TRBD2. V was pared by 1 base and J by 10 bases, with 6 bases of the junction left unmatched. The germline gives CDR1 SGHTA, CDR2 FQGNSA. The CDR3 is 14 amino acids. The CDR3 nucleotides are TGTGCCAGCAGCTTAGGCGGAAAGCGGGAGGGCCAGTACTTC. It translates to CASSLGGKREGQYF. The full variable domain, in which reference TRBV7-2 and TRBJ2-5 provide the parts outside the CDR3, is GAGVSQSPSNKVTEKGKDVELRCDPISGHTALYWYRQSLGQGLEFLIYFQGNSAPDKSGLPSDRFSAERTGGSVSTLTIQRTQQEDSAVYLCASSLGGKREGQYFGPGTRLLVL.

This clonotype was counted a few times. V and J are TRBV28 and TRBJ1-5; D gene ambiguous. This CDR3 has 13 amino acids. Germline V gives CDR1 MDHEN, CDR2 SYDVKM. V lost 7 bases and J 3 bases, leaving 10 bases between the germline ends. The DNA for the CDR3 is TGTGCCAGCACCCTCTTTCACAATCAGCCCCAGCATTTT. It translates to CASTLFHNQPQHF. Based on the CDR3 plus reference TRBV28 and TRBJ1-5, the full variable domain is DVKVTQSSRYLVKRTGEKVFLECVQDMDHENMFWYRQDPGLGLRLIYFSYDVKMKEKGDIPEGYSVSREKKERFSLILESASTNQTSMYLCASTLFHNQPQHFGDGTRLSIL.

A few counts support this clonotype. The rearrangement uses TRBV29-1 and TRBJ2-7, with D possibly matching TRBD1 (5 bases). Germline V lookup: CDR1 SQVTM, CDR2 ANQGSEA. The CDR3 runs 13 residues. Trimming took off 4 bases at V and 2 bases at J, with 12 bases between the two ends. The CDR3 DNA reads as TGCAGCGTTGGTAGGGGCCAACCCTACGAGCAGTACTTC. Translation gives CSVGRGQPYEQYF.

This clonotype was seen more than once but under ten times. The junction shows a germline mismatch at one end, possibly a read error. J is TRBJ1-1 and V is TRBV6-6; weak D call: TRBD1 (6 bases). The length of the CDR3 is 16 residues. The germline V gene encodes CDR1 MNHNY and CDR2 SVGAGI (reference sequence). CDR3 in amino acids: CASTYGHIGGQPEAFF. CDR3 DNA: TGTGCCAGCACTTACGGACATATAGGAGGACAGCCTGAAGCTTTCTTT.

This clonotype was counted a few times. J is TRBJ2-7 and V is TRBV9; 7 nucleotides align to TRBD2. CDR1 SGDLS and CDR2 YYNGEE come from the germline V gene. This CDR3 comprises 15 residues. J gave up 2 bases and V 0 bases, and 5 bases lay outside the gene matches. The CDR3 DNA reads TGTGCCAGCAGCGTAGCTCCTAGCGGTGCCTACGAGCAGTACTTC. Translation gives CASSVAPSGAYEQYF. The whole variable domain, filled in from reference TRBV9 and TRBJ2-7, reads DSGVTQTPKHLITATGQRVTLRCSPRSGDLSVYWYQQSLDQGLQFLIQYYNGEERAKGNILERFSAQQFPDLHSELNLSSLELGDSALYFCASSVAPSGAYEQYFGPGTRLTVT.

J is TRBJ1-1 and V is TRBV29-1; D is unresolved. V lost 0 bases, J lost 5 bases, and 7 bases lay in between. Germline CDR1 is SQVTM and CDR2 is ANQGSEA. The CDR3 has 12 amino acids. The CDR3: CSVEDLRTEAFF. The CDR3 nucleotides read TGCAGCGTTGAAGATTTGAGGACTGAAGCTTTCTTT.

In this sample, this clonotype turned up a few times. The chain joins TRBV5-6 to TRBJ2-1; D remains ambiguous. Germline CDR1 reads SGHDT; CDR2 reads YYEEEE. The CDR3 contains 14 residues. V was cut by 4 bases and J by 7 bases, with 15 bases left in between. The CDR3 region is CASSALKSGNEQFF. Written as DNA, the CDR3 is TGTGCCAGCAGCGCCCTGAAATCCGGGAATGAGCAGTTCTTC.